This TCR beta chain was recovered during a study of cytomegalovirus exposure and HLA in healthy donors. Both 60 Vbeta primers and 13 Jbeta primers went into the PCR. Produced via immunoSEQ multiplex PCR; TCRdb's table is partial and in-frame only. The table records about 160,000 clones, over 70% of them present only once. Germline CDR1 is LGHNA and CDR2 is YSLEER. The CDR3 totals 18 residues. Trimming stripped 0 bases from V and 2 bases from J, with 18 bases between. The receptor's source is a man younger than 30 in good health and CMV-seropositive. The genes are TRBV4-3 and TRBJ2-3; possible D gene TRBD2, 6 bases. The material sequenced was PBMCs. CDR3 nucleotides: TGCGCCAGCAGCCAAGATGGGGGGAACCGGGGGACCACAGATACGCAGTATTTT. Translating gives CASSQDGGNRGTTDTQYF.